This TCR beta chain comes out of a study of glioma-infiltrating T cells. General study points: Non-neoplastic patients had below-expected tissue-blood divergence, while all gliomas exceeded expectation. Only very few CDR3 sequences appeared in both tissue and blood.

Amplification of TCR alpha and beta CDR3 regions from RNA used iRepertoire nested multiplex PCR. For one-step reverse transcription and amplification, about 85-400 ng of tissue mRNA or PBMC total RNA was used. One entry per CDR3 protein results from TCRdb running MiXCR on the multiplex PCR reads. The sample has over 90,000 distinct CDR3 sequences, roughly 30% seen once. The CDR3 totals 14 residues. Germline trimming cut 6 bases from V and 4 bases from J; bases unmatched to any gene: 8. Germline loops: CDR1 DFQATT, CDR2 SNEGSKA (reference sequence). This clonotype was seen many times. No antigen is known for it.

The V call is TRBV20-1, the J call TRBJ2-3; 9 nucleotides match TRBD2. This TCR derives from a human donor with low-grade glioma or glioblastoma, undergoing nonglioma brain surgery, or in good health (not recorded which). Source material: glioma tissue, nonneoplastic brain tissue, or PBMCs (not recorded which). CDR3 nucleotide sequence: TGCAGTGCCCGTTCTAGCGGGGTAGCAGATACGCAGTATTTT. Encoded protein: CSARSSGVADTQYF.